This entry concerns a single T cell receptor (beta chain). These data are taken from a study of cytomegalovirus exposure and HLA in healthy donors. This CDR3 has 15 amino acids. Trimming left V 3 bases short and J 6 bases short, with 14 bases between. Germline CDR1 MNHEY, CDR2 SMNVEV (reference sequence). The primer mix had 60 Vbeta and 13 Jbeta primers. Profiling relied on immunoSEQ multiplex PCR, and the TCRdb table lists in-frame clones only, not all of them. Across under 200,000 clones, the top ten clones capture 6.5% of the sample. Sequenced input: PBMCs. V gene TRBV27 combines with J gene TRBJ2-2; TRBD2 is a possible D gene (5 bases). The origin of this receptor is a man aged 30 to 39 in good health and CMV-seronegative. The CDR3 sequence: CASSFLRVGAGELFF. The CDR3 DNA reads as TGTGCCAGCAGTTTTCTGCGGGTGGGTGCCGGGGAGCTGTTTTTT.